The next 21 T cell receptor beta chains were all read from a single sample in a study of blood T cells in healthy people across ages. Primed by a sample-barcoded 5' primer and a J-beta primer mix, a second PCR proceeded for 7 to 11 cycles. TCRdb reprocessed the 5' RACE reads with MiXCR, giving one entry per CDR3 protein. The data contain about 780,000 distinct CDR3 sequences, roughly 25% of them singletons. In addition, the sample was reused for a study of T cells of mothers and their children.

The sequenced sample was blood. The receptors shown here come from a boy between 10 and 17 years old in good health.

The CDR3 protein is CSVFGGAKNEKLFF. The CDR3, as DNA: TGCAGCGTTTTCGGGGGGGCTAAGAATGAAAAACTGTTTTTT. V and J are TRBV29-1 and TRBJ1-4, with D perhaps TRBD1 (6 bases). V was pared by 5 bases and J by 5 bases, with 15 bases between. Germline V lookup: CDR1 SQVTM, CDR2 ANQGSEA. CDR3 length equals 14 residues.

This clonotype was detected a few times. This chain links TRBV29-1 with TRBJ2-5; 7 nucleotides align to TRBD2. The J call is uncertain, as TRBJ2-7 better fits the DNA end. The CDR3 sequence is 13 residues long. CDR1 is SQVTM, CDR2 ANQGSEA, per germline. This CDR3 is CSVGGTTSYEQYF. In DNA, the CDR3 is TGCAGCGTTGGGGGGACTACCAGCTACGAGCAGTACTTC.

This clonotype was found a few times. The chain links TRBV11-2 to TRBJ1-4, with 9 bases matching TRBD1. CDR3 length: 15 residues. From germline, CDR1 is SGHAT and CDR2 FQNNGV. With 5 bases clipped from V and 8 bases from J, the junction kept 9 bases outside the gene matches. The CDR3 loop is CASSLSGTGKEKLFF. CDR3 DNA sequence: TGTGCCAGCAGCCTATCCGGGACAGGGAAAGAAAAACTGTTTTTT.

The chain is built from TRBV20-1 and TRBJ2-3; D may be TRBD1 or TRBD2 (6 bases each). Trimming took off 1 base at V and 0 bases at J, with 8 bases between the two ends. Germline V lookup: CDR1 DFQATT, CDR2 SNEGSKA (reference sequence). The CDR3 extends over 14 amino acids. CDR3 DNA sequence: TGCAGTGCTAGAGGGGGGGCAAGCACAGATACGCAGTATTTT. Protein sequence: CSARGGASTDTQYF.

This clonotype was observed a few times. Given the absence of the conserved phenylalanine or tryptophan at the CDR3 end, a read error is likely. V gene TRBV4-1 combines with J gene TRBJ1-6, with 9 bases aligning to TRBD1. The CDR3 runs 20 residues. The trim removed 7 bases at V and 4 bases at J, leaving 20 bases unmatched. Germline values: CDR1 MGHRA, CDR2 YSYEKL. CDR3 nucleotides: TGCGCCAGCAACCCCTTTGGGGGACAGGGATTAAGCCGGTATAATTCACCCCTCCACCTT. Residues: CASNPFGGQGLSRYNSPLHL.

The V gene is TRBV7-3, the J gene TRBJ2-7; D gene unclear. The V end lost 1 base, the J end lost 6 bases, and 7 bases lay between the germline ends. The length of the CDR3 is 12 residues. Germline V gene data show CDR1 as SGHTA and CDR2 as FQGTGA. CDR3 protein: CASSLNGREQYF. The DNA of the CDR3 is TGTGCCAGCAGCTTAAATGGTCGCGAGCAGTACTTC.

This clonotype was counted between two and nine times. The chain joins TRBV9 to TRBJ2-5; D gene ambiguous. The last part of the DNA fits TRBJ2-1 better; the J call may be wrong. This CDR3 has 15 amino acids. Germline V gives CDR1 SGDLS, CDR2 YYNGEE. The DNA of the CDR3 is TGTGCCAGCAGCGTACGTGGGGTAGCCGCCACTGAGCAGTTCTTC. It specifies CASSVRGVAATEQFF.

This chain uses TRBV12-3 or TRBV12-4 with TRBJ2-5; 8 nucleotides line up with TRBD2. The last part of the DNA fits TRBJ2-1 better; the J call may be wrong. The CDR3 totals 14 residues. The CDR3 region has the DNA TGTGCCAGCAGGTTCGGACTAGCCGCCCATGAGCAGTTCTTC. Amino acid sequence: CASRFGLAAHEQFF.

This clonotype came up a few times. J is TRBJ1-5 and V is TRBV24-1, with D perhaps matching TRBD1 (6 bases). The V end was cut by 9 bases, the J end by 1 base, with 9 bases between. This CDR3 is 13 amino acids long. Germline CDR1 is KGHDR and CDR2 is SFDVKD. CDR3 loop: CATEGGSNQPQHF. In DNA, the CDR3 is TGTGCCACCGAAGGGGGGAGCAATCAGCCCCAGCATTTT.

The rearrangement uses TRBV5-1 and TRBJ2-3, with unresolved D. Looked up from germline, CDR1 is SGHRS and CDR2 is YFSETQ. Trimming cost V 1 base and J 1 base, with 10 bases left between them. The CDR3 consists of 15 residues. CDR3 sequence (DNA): TGCGCCAGCAGCTTGTGGAACTCCCGCACAGATACGCAGTATTTT. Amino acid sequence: CASSLWNSRTDTQYF.

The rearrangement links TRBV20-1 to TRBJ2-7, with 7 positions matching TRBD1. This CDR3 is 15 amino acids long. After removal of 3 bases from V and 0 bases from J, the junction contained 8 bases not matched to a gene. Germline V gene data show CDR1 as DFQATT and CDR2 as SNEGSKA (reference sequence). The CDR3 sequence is CSARWTGDASYEQYF. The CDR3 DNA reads TGCAGTGCTAGGTGGACAGGAGATGCCTCCTACGAGCAGTACTTC.

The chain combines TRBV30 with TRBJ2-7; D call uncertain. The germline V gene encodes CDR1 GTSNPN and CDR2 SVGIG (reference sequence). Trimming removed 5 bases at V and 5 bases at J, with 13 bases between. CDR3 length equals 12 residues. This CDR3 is CAWAPTRDEQYF. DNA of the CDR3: TGTGCCTGGGCCCCTACCCGGGACGAGCAGTACTTC.

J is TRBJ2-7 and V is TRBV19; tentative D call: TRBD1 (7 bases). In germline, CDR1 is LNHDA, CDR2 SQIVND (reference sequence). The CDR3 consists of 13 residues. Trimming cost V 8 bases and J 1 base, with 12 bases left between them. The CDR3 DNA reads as TGTGCCAGTGGGGGGACAGTTTCCTACGAGCAGTACTTC. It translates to CASGGTVSYEQYF.

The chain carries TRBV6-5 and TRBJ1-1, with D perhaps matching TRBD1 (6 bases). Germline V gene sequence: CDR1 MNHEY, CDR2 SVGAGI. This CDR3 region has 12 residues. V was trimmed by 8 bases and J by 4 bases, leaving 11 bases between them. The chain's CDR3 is CASSTGITEAFF. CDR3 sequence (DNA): TGTGCCAGCTCTACAGGGATCACTGAAGCTTTCTTT.

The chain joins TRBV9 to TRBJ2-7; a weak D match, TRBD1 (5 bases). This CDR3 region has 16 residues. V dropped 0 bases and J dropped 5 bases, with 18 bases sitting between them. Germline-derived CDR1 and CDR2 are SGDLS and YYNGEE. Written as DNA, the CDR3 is TGTGCCAGCAGCGTAGGCCTCAGGGCCCTTTTACACGAGCAGTACTTC. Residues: CASSVGLRALLHEQYF. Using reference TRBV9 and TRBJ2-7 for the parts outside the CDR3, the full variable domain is DSGVTQTPKHLITATGQRVTLRCSPRSGDLSVYWYQQSLDQGLQFLIQYYNGEERAKGNILERFSAQQFPDLHSELNLSSLELGDSALYFCASSVGLRALLHEQYFGPGTRLTVT.

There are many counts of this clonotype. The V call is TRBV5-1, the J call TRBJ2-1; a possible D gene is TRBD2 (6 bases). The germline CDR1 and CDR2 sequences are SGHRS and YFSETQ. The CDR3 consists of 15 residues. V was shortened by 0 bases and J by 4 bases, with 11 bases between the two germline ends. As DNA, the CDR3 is TGCGCCAGCAGCTTGGGGGGGGTGCCTTACAATGAGCAGTTCTTC. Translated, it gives CASSLGGVPYNEQFF.

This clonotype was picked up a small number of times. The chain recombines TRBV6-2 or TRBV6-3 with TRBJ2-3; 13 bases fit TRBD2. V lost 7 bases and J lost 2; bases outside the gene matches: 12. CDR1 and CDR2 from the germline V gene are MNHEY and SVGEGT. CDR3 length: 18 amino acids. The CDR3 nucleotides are TGTGCCAGCAAGTCATGGACTAGCGGGGGCCCACTCACAGATACGCAGTATTTT. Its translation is CASKSWTSGGPLTDTQYF.

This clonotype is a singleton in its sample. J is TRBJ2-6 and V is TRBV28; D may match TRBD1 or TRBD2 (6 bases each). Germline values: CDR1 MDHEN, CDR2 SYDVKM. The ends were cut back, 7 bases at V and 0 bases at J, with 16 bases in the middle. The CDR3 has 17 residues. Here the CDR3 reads CASTVRDTSSGANVLTF. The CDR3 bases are TGTGCCAGCACGGTGCGGGACACGAGCTCTGGGGCCAACGTCCTGACTTTC.

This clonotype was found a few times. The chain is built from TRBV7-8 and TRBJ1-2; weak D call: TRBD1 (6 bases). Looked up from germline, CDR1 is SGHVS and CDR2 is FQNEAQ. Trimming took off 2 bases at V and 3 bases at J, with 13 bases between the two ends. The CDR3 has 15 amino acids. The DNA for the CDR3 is TGTGCCAGCAGCTTAAGGGGGGGGCCCTACTATGGCTACACCTTC. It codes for CASSLRGGPYYGYTF. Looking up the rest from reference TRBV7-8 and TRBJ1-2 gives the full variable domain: GAGVSQSPRYKVAKRGQDVALRCDPISGHVSLFWYQQALGQGPEFLTYFQNEAQLDKSGLPSDRFFAERPEGSVSTLKIQRTQQEDSAVYLCASSLRGGPYYGYTFGSGTRLTVV.

CDR3 bases: TGTGCCAGCAGCGGGGGGAGGGGTTCCACAGATACGCAGTATTTT. This translates into CASSGGRGSTDTQYF. This chain links TRBV5-4 with TRBJ2-3; 7 positions agree with TRBD2. Germline CDR1 SGHNT, CDR2 YYREEE (reference sequence). V lost 4 bases to trimming and J lost 2 bases; unmatched junction nucleotides: 7. The CDR3 is made up of 15 amino acids.

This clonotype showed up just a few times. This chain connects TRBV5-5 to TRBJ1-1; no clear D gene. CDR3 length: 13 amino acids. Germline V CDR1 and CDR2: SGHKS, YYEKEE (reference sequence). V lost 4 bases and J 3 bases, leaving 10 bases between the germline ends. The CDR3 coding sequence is TGTGCCAGCAGCCCTCTCATGGACACTGAAGCTTTCTTT. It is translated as CASSPLMDTEAFF.